A selection of T cell receptor beta chains follows, all from one sample in a study of cytomegalovirus exposure and HLA in healthy donors. The data were produced by immunoSEQ multiplex PCR, yet TCRdb's version contains in-frame clones alone and is incomplete. In the table there are more than 80,000 clones, roughly four fifths of which are singletons. Sequences were obtained from PBMCs. All receptors derive from a man aged 45 to 65 in good health and CMV-seronegative. The CDR3 runs from the conserved cysteine through the conserved F or W. The D gene is left open where the match is weak. Clone sizes are given selectively: once, few, many, or a class where the clone is expanded.

V	D	size	J	CDR3	DNA
TRBV19	TRBD2	.	TRBJ2-5	CASTAISGGPQETQYF	TGTGCCAGTACCGCCATTAGCGGGGGACCTCAAGAGACCCAGTACTTC
TRBV5-4	TRBD2	once	TRBJ2-2	CASSSQAGGLSTGELFF	TGTGCCAGCAGCTCTCAAGCGGGGGGGCTGAGCACCGGGGAGCTGTTTTTT
TRBV19	TRBD2	.	TRBJ2-1	CASSIDGASGGRNEQFF	TGTGCCAGTAGTATAGACGGGGCTAGCGGGGGCCGGAATGAGCAGTTCTTC
TRBV6-1	TRBD1	.	TRBJ1-5	CASTDRGQNQPQHF	TGTGCCAGCACCGACAGGGGGCAGAATCAGCCCCAGCATTTT
TRBV10-1	TRBD1	.	TRBJ2-1	CASSGEQGYNEQFF	TGCGCCAGCAGTGGCGAACAGGGGTACAATGAGCAGTTCTTC
TRBV27	.	.	TRBJ2-7	CASSLSGAQALYEQYF	TGTGCCAGCAGTTTATCGGGTGCACAGGCTCTCTACGAGCAGTACTTC
TRBV5-8	TRBD2	.	TRBJ2-3	CASSDVIAGGRDTQYF	TGTGCCAGCAGCGATGTGATAGCGGGGGGGCGAGATACGCAGTATTTT
TRBV7-2	.	.	TRBJ1-5	CASSSQYQPQHF	TGTGCCAGCAGCTCACAATATCAGCCCCAGCATTTT
TRBV25-1	TRBD1	.	TRBJ1-6	CASLASQGGSPLHF	TGTGCCAGCCTTGCCTCTCAGGGGGGTTCACCCCTCCACTTT
TRBV19	TRBD1	.	TRBJ1-3	CATRQGNTIYF	TGTGCCACCCGACAGGGGAACACCATATATTTT
TRBV7-2	.	.	TRBJ2-6	CASSYAHSGANVLTF	TGTGCCAGCAGCTACGCGCACTCTGGGGCCAACGTCCTGACTTTC
TRBV5-1	.	.	TRBJ2-3	CASSWGDGSPMDTQYF	TGCGCCAGCAGCTGGGGGGATGGGTCACCCATGGATACGCAGTATTTT
TRBV6-1	.	.	TRBJ2-5	CASSEGRTQYF	TGTGCCAGCAGTGAAGGGAGGACCCAGTACTTC
TRBV2	.	.	TRBJ1-5	CASSFSGRGNQPQHF	TGTGCCAGCAGTTTTTCGGGCCGGGGAAATCAGCCCCAGCATTTT
TRBV7-2	.	few	TRBJ1-2	CASSSSRTAYGYTF	TGTGCCAGCAGCTCGTCTAGGACAGCCTATGGCTACACCTTC
TRBV28	.	once	TRBJ1-2	CASSPGESGYTF	TGTGCCAGCAGTCCCGGGGAAAGCGGCTACACCTTC
TRBV14	.	.	TRBJ1-6	CASSQPPAPLHF	TGTGCCAGCAGCCAGCCCCCGGCACCCCTCCACTTT
TRBV5-6	.	.	TRBJ2-2	CASSSIGQGGIQTGELFF	TGTGCCAGCAGCTCAATTGGGCAGGGGGGCATCCAGACCGGGGAGCTGTTTTTT
TRBV18	TRBD1	.	TRBJ2-3	CASSPGTGGTDTQYF	TGTGCCAGCTCACCCGGAACAGGGGGAACAGATACGCAGTATTTT
TRBV28	.	.	TRBJ1-2	CASSSQGDYGYTF	TGTGCCAGCAGCTCACAGGGCGACTATGGCTACACCTTC
TRBV4-2	.	.	TRBJ1-2	CASSQEVYLTNYGYTF	TGTGCCAGCAGCCAAGAGGTTTACCTAACTAACTATGGCTACACCTTC
TRBV27	.	.	TRBJ1-2	CASSSHRDGGYGYTF	TGTGCCAGCAGCTCGCACAGGGACGGGGGGTATGGCTACACCTTC
TRBV27	.	.	TRBJ1-2	CASSTGTVGSGYTF	TGTGCCAGCAGTACCGGGACCGTCGGGAGTGGCTACACCTTC
TRBV6-1	.	.	TRBJ1-2	CASSEEMGGYGYTF	TGTGCCAGCAGTGAAGAGATGGGGGGGTATGGCTACACCTTC
TRBV27	TRBD1	.	TRBJ1-2	CASSSKQGVNYGYTF	TGTGCCAGCAGTTCCAAACAGGGGGTTAACTATGGCTACACCTTC
TRBV11-2	TRBD2	.	TRBJ2-5	CASSPRTSSYQETQYF	TGTGCCAGCAGCCCCCGGACTAGCTCGTACCAAGAGACCCAGTACTTC
TRBV2	TRBD2	.	TRBJ2-1	CASSGIRLAGLDEQFF	TGTGCCAGCAGTGGAATTCGACTAGCGGGGTTGGATGAGCAGTTCTTC
TRBV6-1	.	.	TRBJ1-1	CASSDRYTEAFF	TGTGCCAGCAGCGACAGGTACACTGAAGCTTTCTTT
TRBV10-3	TRBD2	.	TRBJ2-5	CAISGGLAGGSGARETQYF	TGTGCCATCAGTGGGGGACTAGCGGGGGGGTCAGGGGCCCGAGAGACCCAGTACTTC
TRBV6-5	TRBD1	.	TRBJ2-5	CASRRPTGDETQYF	TGTGCCAGCAGACGACCGACAGGGGACGAGACCCAGTACTTC
TRBV5-6	.	once	TRBJ2-3	CASSGYAGTQYF	TGTGCCAGCAGCGGTTACGCCGGTACGCAGTATTTT
TRBV6-5	.	.	TRBJ1-6	CASSYEGNPYSPLHF	TGTGCCAGCAGTTACGAGGGAAACCCTTATTCACCCCTCCACTTT
TRBV7-2	TRBD1	.	TRBJ2-1	CASSEGTGGGEQFF	TGTGCCAGCAGCGAAGGGACAGGGGGTGGTGAGCAGTTCTTC
TRBV28	.	.	TRBJ1-4	CASRGGAGPLTTNEKLFF	TGTGCCAGCAGAGGGGGGGCAGGGCCGTTGACAACTAATGAAAAACTGTTTTTT
TRBV7-9	TRBD1	.	TRBJ1-5	CASSSDREGQPQHF	TGTGCCAGCAGCTCGGACAGGGAAGGCCAGCCCCAGCATTTT
TRBV6-4	TRBD1	.	TRBJ2-6	CASQDRDSGANVLTF	TGTGCCAGCCAAGACAGGGACTCTGGGGCCAACGTCCTGACTTTC
TRBV12-5	.	.	TRBJ2-1	CASGLVRRGNEQFF	TGTGCTAGTGGTTTGGTCCGGCGAGGCAATGAGCAGTTCTTC
TRBV5-1	TRBD1	.	TRBJ1-4	CASSLGDRGLGEKLFF	TGCGCCAGCAGCTTGGGGGACAGGGGGCTAGGAGAAAAACTGTTTTTT
TRBV7-2	TRBD2	once	TRBJ2-3	CASSFYRRGGSTDTQYF	TGTGCCAGCAGCTTTTACCGACGGGGGGGGAGCACAGATACGCAGTATTTT
TRBV6-1	TRBD1	.	TRBJ2-5	CASTERGRGETQYF	TGTGCCAGCACCGAAAGGGGCAGGGGGGAGACCCAGTACTTC
TRBV7-2	TRBD1	.	TRBJ1-2	CASSARVLGQDGYTF	TGTGCCAGCAGCGCGCGGGTCCTCGGACAGGATGGCTACACCTTC
TRBV10-3	.	.	TRBJ2-2	CAISERPGELFF	TGTGCCATCAGTGAGCGTCCCGGGGAGCTGTTTTTT
TRBV18	TRBD2	few	TRBJ2-3	CASSPRRGGAVDTQYF	TGTGCCAGCTCACCACGGCGCGGGGGGGCCGTAGATACGCAGTATTTT
TRBV28	.	.	TRBJ1-2	CASFHRGDYGYTF	TGTGCCAGCTTTCACCGGGGGGATTATGGCTACACCTTC
TRBV11-2	.	.	TRBJ2-3	CASSLVVDTQYF	TGTGCCAGCAGCTTAGTAGTAGATACGCAGTATTTT
TRBV14	.	.	TRBJ2-3	CASSQSPPPEFNTQYF	TGTGCCAGCAGCCAGAGCCCACCACCCGAGTTCAACACGCAGTATTTT
TRBV11-3	.	.	TRBJ2-1	CASSPGGVLGDEQFF	TGTGCCAGCAGCCCAGGCGGGGTGTTGGGAGATGAGCAGTTCTTC
TRBV25-1	.	.	TRBJ1-6	CASSETFGQGDSPLHF	.
TRBV5-4	.	.	TRBJ1-2	CASSLRRGALGYTF	TGTGCCAGCAGCCTTCGGAGGGGCGCCTTGGGCTACACCTTC
TRBV14	.	.	TRBJ1-2	CASSQGTKIGTTNGYTF	TGTGCCAGCAGCCAAGGCACTAAGATTGGGACAACAAATGGCTACACCTTC
TRBV19	.	.	TRBJ2-2	CASIRRGRGITGELFF	TGTGCCAGTATAAGACGAGGGCGGGGAATCACCGGGGAGCTGTTTTTT
TRBV6-6	.	.	TRBJ1-3	CASSPPEANSGNTIYF	TGTGCCAGCAGTCCCCCGGAGGCGAATTCTGGAAACACCATATATTTT
TRBV5-1	TRBD1	.	TRBJ1-5	CASSLEQGDQPQHF	TGCGCCAGCAGCTTGGAACAGGGGGATCAGCCCCAGCATTTT
TRBV29-1	TRBD1	.	TRBJ1-1	CSVEVRGRTNTEAFF	TGCAGCGTTGAAGTCAGGGGGCGCACGAACACTGAAGCTTTCTTT
TRBV6-1	.	.	TRBJ1-4	CASSPLGQGYEKLFF	TGTGCCAGCAGCCCCCTGGGCCAGGGATATGAAAAACTGTTTTTT